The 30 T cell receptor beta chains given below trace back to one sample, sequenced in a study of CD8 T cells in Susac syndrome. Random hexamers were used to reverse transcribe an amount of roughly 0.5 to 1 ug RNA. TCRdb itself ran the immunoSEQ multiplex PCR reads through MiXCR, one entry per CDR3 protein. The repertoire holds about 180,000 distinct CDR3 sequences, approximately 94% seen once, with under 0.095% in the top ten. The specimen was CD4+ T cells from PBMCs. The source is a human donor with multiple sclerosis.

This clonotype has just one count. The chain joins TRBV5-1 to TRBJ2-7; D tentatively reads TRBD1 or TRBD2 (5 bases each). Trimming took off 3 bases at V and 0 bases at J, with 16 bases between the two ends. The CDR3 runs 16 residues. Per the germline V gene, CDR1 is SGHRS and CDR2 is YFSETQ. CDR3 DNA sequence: TGCGCCAGCAGCTCAACCGGGACCATGAGCTCCTACGAGCAGTACTTC. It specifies CASSSTGTMSSYEQYF.

The DNA for the CDR3 is TGTGCCAGCAGCACCCGACTAACCACAGATACGCAGTATTTT. It codes for CASSTRLTTDTQYF. J is TRBJ2-3 and V is TRBV7-2; D may be TRBD2 (5 bases). There are 14 residues in the CDR3. Germline CDR1 reads SGHTA; CDR2 reads FQGNSA. Trimming stripped 5 bases from V and 2 bases from J, with 11 bases between.

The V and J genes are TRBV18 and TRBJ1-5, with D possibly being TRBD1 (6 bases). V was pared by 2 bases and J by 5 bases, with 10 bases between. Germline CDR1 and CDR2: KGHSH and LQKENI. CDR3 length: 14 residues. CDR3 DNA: TGTGCCAGCTCACCAGGGGGGCCTCATCAGCCCCAGCATTTT. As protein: CASSPGGPHQPQHF.

CDR3 nucleotide sequence: TGTGCCAGCAGCCTCCCCGGGACCATCCGGGATACGCAGTATTTT. Amino acid sequence: CASSLPGTIRDTQYF. The V gene is TRBV4-2, the J gene TRBJ2-3, with D perhaps given as TRBD1 or TRBD2 (5 bases each). The germline V and J ends were trimmed by 4 bases and 6 bases, with 17 bases remaining between them. Looked up from germline, CDR1 is LGHNA and CDR2 is YNFKEQ. There are 15 residues in the CDR3.

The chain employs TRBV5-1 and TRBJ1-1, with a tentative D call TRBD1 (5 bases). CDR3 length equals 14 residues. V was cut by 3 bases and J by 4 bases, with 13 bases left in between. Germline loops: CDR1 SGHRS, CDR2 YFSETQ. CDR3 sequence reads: CASSWGDVGTEAFF. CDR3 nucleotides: TGCGCCAGCAGCTGGGGGGACGTCGGCACTGAAGCTTTCTTT.

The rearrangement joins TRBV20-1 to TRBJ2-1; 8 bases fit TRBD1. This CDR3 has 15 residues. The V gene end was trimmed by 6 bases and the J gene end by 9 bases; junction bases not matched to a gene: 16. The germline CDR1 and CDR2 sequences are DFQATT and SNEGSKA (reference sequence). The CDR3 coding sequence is TGCAGTGCCCCGCTTCAGGGGGCCTATGGTGGTGAGCAGTTCTTC. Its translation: CSAPLQGAYGGEQFF.

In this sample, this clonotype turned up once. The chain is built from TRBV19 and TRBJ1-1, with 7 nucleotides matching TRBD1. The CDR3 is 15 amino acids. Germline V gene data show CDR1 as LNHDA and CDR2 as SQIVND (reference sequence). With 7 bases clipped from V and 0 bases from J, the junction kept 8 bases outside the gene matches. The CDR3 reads CASTPPGTVNTEAFF. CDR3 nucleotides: TGTGCCAGTACCCCCCCCGGGACAGTGAACACTGAAGCTTTCTTT.

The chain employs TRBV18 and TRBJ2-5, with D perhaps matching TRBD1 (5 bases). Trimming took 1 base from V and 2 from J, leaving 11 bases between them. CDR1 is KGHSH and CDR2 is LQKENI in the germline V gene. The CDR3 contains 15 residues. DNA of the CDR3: TGTGCCAGCTCACCACTTCGACAGCCTCAAGAGACCCAGTACTTC. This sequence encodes CASSPLRQPQETQYF.

CDR3 nucleotides: TGTGCCAGCTCGGCGGGGGACGATGGCTACACCTTC. Translated: CASSAGDDGYTF. The V and J genes are TRBV18 and TRBJ1-2; tentatively, D is TRBD1 (5 bases). Germline V lookup: CDR1 KGHSH, CDR2 LQKENI. The V end lost 6 bases, the J end lost 6 bases, and 11 bases lay between the germline ends. The CDR3 runs 12 residues.

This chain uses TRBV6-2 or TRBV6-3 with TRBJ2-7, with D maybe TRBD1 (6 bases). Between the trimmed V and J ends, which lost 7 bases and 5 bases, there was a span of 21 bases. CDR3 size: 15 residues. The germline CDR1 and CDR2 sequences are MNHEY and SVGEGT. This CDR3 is CASTEIQTGADEQYF. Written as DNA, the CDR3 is TGTGCCAGCACCGAGATCCAGACAGGAGCCGACGAGCAGTACTTC.

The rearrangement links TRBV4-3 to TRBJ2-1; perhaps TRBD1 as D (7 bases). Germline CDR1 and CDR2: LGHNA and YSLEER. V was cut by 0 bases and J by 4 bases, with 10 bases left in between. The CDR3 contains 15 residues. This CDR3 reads CASSQDRGRYNEQFF. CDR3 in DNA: TGCGCCAGCAGCCAAGACAGGGGGAGGTACAATGAGCAGTTCTTC.

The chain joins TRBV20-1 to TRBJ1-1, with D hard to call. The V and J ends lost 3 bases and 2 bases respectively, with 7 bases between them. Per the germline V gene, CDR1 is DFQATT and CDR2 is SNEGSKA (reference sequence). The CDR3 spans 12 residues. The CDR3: CSARVSNTEAFF. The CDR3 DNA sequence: TGCAGTGCTAGGGTATCAAACACTGAAGCTTTCTTT.

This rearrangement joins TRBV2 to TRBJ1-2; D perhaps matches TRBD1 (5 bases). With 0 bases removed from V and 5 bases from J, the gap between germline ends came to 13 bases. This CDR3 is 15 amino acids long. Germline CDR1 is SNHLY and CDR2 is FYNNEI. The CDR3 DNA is TGTGCCAGCAGTGAAGCGACGGGGGGTAGATATGGCTACACCTTC. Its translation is CASSEATGGRYGYTF.

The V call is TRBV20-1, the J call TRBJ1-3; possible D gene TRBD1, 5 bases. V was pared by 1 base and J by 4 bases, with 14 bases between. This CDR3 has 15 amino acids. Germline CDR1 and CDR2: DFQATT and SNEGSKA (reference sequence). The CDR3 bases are TGCAGTGCTAGAGCTCCCGGGGGACTCGGAAACACCATATATTTT. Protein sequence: CSARAPGGLGNTIYF.

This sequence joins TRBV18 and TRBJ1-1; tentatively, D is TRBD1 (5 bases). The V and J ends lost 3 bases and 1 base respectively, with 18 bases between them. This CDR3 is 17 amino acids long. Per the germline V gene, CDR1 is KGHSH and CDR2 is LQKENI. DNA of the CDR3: TGTGCCAGCTCACCGCAACGCGGTGGGACGACGAACACTGAAGCTTTCTTT. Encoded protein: CASSPQRGGTTNTEAFF.

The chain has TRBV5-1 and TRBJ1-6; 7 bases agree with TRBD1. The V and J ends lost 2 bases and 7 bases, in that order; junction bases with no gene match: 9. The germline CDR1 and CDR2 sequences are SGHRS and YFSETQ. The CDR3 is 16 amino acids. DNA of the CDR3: TGCGCCAGCAGCTTCCTAGGGGGCGGGTCGAATTCACCCCTCCACTTT. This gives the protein CASSFLGGGSNSPLHF.

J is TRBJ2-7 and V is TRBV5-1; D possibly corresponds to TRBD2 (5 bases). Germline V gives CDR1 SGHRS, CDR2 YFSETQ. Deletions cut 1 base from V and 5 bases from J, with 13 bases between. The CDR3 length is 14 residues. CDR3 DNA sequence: TGCGCCAGCAGCTTGAACGGTGGAGGCGACGAGCAGTACTTC. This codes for CASSLNGGGDEQYF.

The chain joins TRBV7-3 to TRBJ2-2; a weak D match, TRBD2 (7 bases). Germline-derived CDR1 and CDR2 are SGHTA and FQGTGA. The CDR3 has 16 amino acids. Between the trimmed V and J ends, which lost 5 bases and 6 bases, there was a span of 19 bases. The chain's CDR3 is CASSPSRGGQAGELFF. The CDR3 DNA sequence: TGTGCCAGCAGCCCTTCGAGGGGGGGCCAGGCCGGGGAGCTGTTTTTT.

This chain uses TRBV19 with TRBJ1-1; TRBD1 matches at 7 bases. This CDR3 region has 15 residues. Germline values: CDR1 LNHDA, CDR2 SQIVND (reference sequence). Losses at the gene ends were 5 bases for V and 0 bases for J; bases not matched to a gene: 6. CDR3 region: CASSPMDRLNTEAFF. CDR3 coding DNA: TGTGCCAGTAGTCCAATGGACAGGTTGAACACTGAAGCTTTCTTT. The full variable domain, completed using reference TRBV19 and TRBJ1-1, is DGGITQSPKYLFRKEGQNVTLSCEQNLNHDAMYWYRQDPGQGLRLIYYSQIVNDFQKGDIAEGYSVSREKKESFPLTVTSAQKNPTAFYLCASSPMDRLNTEAFFGQGTRLTVV.

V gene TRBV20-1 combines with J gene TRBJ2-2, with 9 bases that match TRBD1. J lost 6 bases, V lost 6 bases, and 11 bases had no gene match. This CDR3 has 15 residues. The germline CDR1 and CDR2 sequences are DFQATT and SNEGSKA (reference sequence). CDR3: CSARRAQGAAGELFF. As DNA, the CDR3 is TGCAGTGCCAGAAGAGCACAGGGGGCCGCCGGGGAGCTGTTTTTT.

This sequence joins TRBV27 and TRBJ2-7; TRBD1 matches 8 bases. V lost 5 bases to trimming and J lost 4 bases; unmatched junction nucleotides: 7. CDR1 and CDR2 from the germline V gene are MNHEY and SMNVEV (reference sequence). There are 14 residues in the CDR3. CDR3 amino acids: CASSTGDRRYEQYF. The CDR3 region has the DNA TGTGCCAGCAGTACTGGGGACAGGAGGTACGAGCAGTACTTC.

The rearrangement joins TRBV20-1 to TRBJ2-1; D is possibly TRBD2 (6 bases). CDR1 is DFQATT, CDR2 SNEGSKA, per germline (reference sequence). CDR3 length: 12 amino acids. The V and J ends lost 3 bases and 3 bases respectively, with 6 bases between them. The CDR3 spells CSARDYYNEQFF. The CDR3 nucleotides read TGCAGTGCTAGGGACTACTACAATGAGCAGTTCTTC.

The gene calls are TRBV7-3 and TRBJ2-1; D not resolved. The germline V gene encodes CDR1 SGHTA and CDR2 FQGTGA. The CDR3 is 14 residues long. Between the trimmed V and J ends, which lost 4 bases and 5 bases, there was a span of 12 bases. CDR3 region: CASSSPERDNEQFF. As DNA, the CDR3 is TGTGCCAGCAGCTCCCCCGAGCGTGACAATGAGCAGTTCTTC.

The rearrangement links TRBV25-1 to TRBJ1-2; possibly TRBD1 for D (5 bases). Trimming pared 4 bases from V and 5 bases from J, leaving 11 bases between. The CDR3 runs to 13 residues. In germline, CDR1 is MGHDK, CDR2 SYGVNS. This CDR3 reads CASSVGDGYGYTF. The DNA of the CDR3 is TGTGCCAGCAGTGTCGGGGACGGGTATGGCTACACCTTC.

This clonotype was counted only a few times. CDR3 nucleotides: TGCGCCAGCAGCTTTACAGGGGGCACTGAAGCTTTCTTT. As protein: CASSFTGGTEAFF. This chain uses TRBV5-1 with TRBJ1-1, with 8 bases that match TRBD1. This CDR3 is 13 amino acids long. Trimming removed 2 bases from V and 4 bases from J; junction bases left unmatched: 1. Germline lookup yields CDR1 SGHRS and CDR2 YFSETQ.

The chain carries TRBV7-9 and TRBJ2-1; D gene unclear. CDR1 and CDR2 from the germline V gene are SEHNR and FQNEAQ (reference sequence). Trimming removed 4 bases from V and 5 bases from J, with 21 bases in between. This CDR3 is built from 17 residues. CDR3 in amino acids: CASSSAHSVDPDNEQFF. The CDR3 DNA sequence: TGTGCCAGCAGCTCGGCCCATAGTGTGGATCCCGACAATGAGCAGTTCTTC.

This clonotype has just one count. CDR3 DNA sequence: TGTGCCAGCAGCATTCAGAGGGACACTGAAGCTTTCTTT. Encoded protein: CASSIQRDTEAFF. The V gene is TRBV19, the J gene TRBJ1-1; unclear D gene. The CDR3 has 13 amino acids. Trimming took 9 bases from V and 3 from J, leaving 14 bases between them. In germline, CDR1 is LNHDA, CDR2 SQIVND (reference sequence).

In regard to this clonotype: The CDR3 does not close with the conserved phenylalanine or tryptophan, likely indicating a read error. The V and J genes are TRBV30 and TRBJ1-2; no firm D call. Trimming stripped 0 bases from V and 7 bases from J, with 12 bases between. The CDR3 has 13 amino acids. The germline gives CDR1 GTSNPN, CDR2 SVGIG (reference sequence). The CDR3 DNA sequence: TGTGCCTGGAGTGTACTGGAGATCGGTGGCTACACCGTC. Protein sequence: CAWSVLEIGGYTV.

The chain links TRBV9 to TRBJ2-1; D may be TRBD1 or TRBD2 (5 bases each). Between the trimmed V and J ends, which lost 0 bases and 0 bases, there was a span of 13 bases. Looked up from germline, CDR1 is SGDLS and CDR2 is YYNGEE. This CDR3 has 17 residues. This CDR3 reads CASSVGGTLSSYNEQFF. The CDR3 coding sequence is TGTGCCAGCAGCGTAGGGGGGACGTTGAGCTCCTACAATGAGCAGTTCTTC. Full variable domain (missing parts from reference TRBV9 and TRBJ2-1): DSGVTQTPKHLITATGQRVTLRCSPRSGDLSVYWYQQSLDQGLQFLIQYYNGEERAKGNILERFSAQQFPDLHSELNLSSLELGDSALYFCASSVGGTLSSYNEQFFGPGTRLTVL.

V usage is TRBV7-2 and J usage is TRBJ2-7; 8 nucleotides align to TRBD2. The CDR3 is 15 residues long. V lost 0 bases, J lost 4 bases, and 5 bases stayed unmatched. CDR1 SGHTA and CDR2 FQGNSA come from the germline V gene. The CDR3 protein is CASSLAAGGGYEQYF. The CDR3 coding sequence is TGTGCCAGCAGCTTAGCCGCGGGAGGAGGGTACGAGCAGTACTTC.